Listed here are 26 T cell receptor beta chains from one sample, sequenced in a study of blood T cell repertoires in COVID-19. Method: immunoSEQ multiplex PCR; TCRdb's copy keeps in-frame clones and lacks some. Among 250,000 to 400,000 clones listed, 75% to 90% were seen once. The sequenced material came from peripheral blood. These receptors were taken from a woman aged 25-40 years with COVID-19, enrolled during active disease.

This clone was seen once. The CDR3 nucleotides are TGTGCCAGCAGTTTTCGGAGTCAGCCCCAGCATTTT. As protein: CASSFRSQPQHF. The gene calls are TRBV27 and TRBJ1-5; D remains ambiguous. This CDR3 spans 12 amino acids. The V gene's germline CDR1 is MNHEY and CDR2 SMNVEV (reference sequence). V lost 3 bases, J lost 6 bases, and 6 bases lay in between.

Here the CDR3 DNA reads TGTGCCAGTAATTCGCAGGGACAAGATACGCAGTATTTT. Translated: CASNSQGQDTQYF. The V and J genes are TRBV19 and TRBJ2-3; the D gene is possibly TRBD1 (6 bases). Germline-derived CDR1 and CDR2 are LNHDA and SQIVND (reference sequence). This CDR3 contains 13 residues. Between the trimmed V and J ends, which lost 7 bases and 5 bases, there was a span of 13 bases.

DNA of the CDR3: TGTGCCATCAGTGAGTCCGTGGGTTCGGGTAGCAATCAGCCCCAGCATTTT. Protein: CAISESVGSGSNQPQHF. The chain has TRBV10-3 and TRBJ1-5; D remains unclear. Per the germline V gene, CDR1 is ENHRY and CDR2 is SYGVKD. The CDR3 length is 17 residues. V was trimmed by 0 bases and J by 0 bases, leaving 12 bases between them.

V usage is TRBV12-3 or TRBV12-4 and J usage is TRBJ2-2; D unclear. V was trimmed by 6 bases and J by 4 bases, leaving 9 bases between them. This CDR3 has 13 amino acids. CDR3 coding DNA: TGTGCCAGCAGCAGACACGGCACCGGGGAGCTGTTTTTT. Protein: CASSRHGTGELFF.

The sample holds one count of this clone. V gene TRBV10-3 combines with J gene TRBJ1-3, with D perhaps matching TRBD1 (5 bases). This CDR3 is built from 12 residues. CDR1 and CDR2 (germline): ENHRY, SYGVKD. The V gene lost 11 bases and the J gene lost 1 base, with 9 bases spanning the gap. This CDR3 reads CAASGSGNTIYF. In DNA, the CDR3 is TGTGCCGCTTCAGGGTCTGGAAACACCATATATTTT.

This clone is a singleton in its sample. The chain uses TRBV6-2 or TRBV6-3 and TRBJ2-7, with 9 bases aligning to TRBD1. This CDR3 contains 13 residues. Trimming took 5 bases from V and 5 from J; bases not matched to a gene: 4. Germline CDR1 and CDR2: MNHEY and SVGEGT. CDR3 DNA: TGTGCCAGCAGTCAAGGGACAGGGAACGAGCAGTACTTC. Amino acid sequence: CASSQGTGNEQYF.

The count of this clone is one. The V gene is TRBV6-5, the J gene TRBJ2-1; 14 bases agree with TRBD2. Germline V lookup: CDR1 MNHEY, CDR2 SVGAGI. CDR3 length: 15 amino acids. J gave up 9 bases and V 6 bases, and 7 bases lay outside the gene matches. This CDR3 is CASSRGLAGVSEQFF. The CDR3 coding sequence is TGTGCCAGCAGCCGGGGACTAGCGGGAGTTAGTGAGCAGTTCTTC.

V gene TRBV19 combines with J gene TRBJ2-1; 11 nucleotides align to TRBD2. Germline CDR1 and CDR2: LNHDA and SQIVND (reference sequence). V shed 5 bases, J shed 0 bases, and the junction held 6 bases outside the gene matches. The CDR3 spans 17 residues. The DNA of the CDR3 is TGTGCCAGTAGTCCCTCTAGCGGGAGGTACTCCTACAATGAGCAGTTCTTC. Protein: CASSPSSGRYSYNEQFF.

This clone was observed a single time. The chain joins TRBV7-9 to TRBJ2-7, with 9 bases identical to TRBD1. The germline gives CDR1 SEHNR, CDR2 FQNEAQ (reference sequence). This CDR3 contains 18 residues. After removal of 5 bases from V and 5 bases from J, the junction contained 19 bases not matched to a gene. As DNA, the CDR3 is TGTGCCAGCAGCCCAACTCTTTGGTTTGGGACAGGGACCAACGAGCAGTACTTC. This codes for CASSPTLWFGTGTNEQYF.

This clone has more than one count but fewer than ten. The chain has TRBV29-1 and TRBJ1-3; D perhaps matches TRBD1 (5 bases). Trimming stripped 7 bases from V and 5 bases from J, with 12 bases between. CDR3 length: 12 amino acids. Looked up from germline, CDR1 is SQVTM and CDR2 is ANQGSEA. CDR3 region: CSAKGYRNTIYF. The CDR3 DNA reads TGCAGCGCAAAGGGGTACCGAAACACCATATATTTT.

This clone appeared once. V is TRBV5-1 and J is TRBJ1-4, with 9 bases identical to TRBD1. The J segment lost 8 bases and the V segment lost 4 bases, leaving 6 bases of the junction unmatched. Germline lookup yields CDR1 SGHRS and CDR2 YFSETQ. The length of the CDR3 is 14 residues. CDR3 in amino acids: CASSPGQGWEKLFF. As DNA, the CDR3 is TGCGCCAGCAGCCCAGGACAGGGGTGGGAAAAACTGTTTTTT.

This clone was seen a few times. The J gene is TRBJ1-5, the V gene TRBV24-1; perhaps TRBD1 as D (6 bases). CDR1 is KGHDR and CDR2 is SFDVKD in the germline V gene. V was shortened by 4 bases and J by 1 base, with 16 bases between the two germline ends. The length of the CDR3 is 17 residues. The CDR3, as DNA: TGTGCCACCAGTGAGACGGGGGGGCAGGGGAGCAATCAGCCCCAGCATTTT. It encodes CATSETGGQGSNQPQHF.

Here the CDR3 reads CASSYYRDQNSPLHF. The DNA for the CDR3 is TGTGCCAGCAGTTACTACAGGGATCAGAATTCACCCCTCCACTTT. V and J are TRBV6-5 and TRBJ1-6; D perhaps matches TRBD1 (6 bases). Germline V gene data show CDR1 as MNHEY and CDR2 as SVGAGI. V was pared by 1 base and J by 7 bases, with 11 bases between. This CDR3 is 15 amino acids long.

The rearrangement links TRBV9 to TRBJ2-2; 13 positions match TRBD2. Germline CDR1 is SGDLS and CDR2 is YYNGEE. This CDR3 has 16 amino acids. J was trimmed by 7 bases and V by 3 bases; bases with no gene match: 6. Written as DNA, the CDR3 is TGTGCCAGCAGCGCGGGGACTAGCGGGATAGTCGGGGAGCTGTTTTTT. Translating gives CASSAGTSGIVGELFF.

As for this clone: A read error may produce the germline difference seen at one junction end. This chain links TRBV2 with TRBJ1-2, with D possibly TRBD1 on 6 matching bases. Looked up from germline, CDR1 is SNHLY and CDR2 is FYNNEI. The CDR3 sequence is 12 residues long. CDR3 in amino acids: CASRAGDYGHTF. The CDR3 DNA is TGTGCCAGCCGGGCAGGGGACTATGGCCACACCTTC.

This clone was seen a few times. The chain employs TRBV5-4 and TRBJ1-2; D is possibly TRBD1 (6 bases). This CDR3 contains 17 residues. Germline-derived CDR1 and CDR2 are SGHNT and YYREEE (reference sequence). Trimming pared 7 bases from V and 3 bases from J, leaving 25 bases between. CDR3: CASYSYQTGPVDYGYTF. CDR3 in DNA: TGTGCCAGCTACAGTTACCAAACAGGGCCTGTGGACTATGGCTACACCTTC.

The chain uses TRBV18 and TRBJ2-1, with TRBD2 matching 11 bases. There are 15 residues in the CDR3. V gave up 2 bases and J gave up 5 bases; unmatched junction bases: 2. Germline CDR1 reads KGHSH; CDR2 reads LQKENI. The CDR3 sequence: CASSPLTSGDNEQFF. CDR3 coding DNA: TGTGCCAGCTCACCATTGACTAGCGGGGACAATGAGCAGTTCTTC.

The CDR3 here is CASRPSGPISGELFF. CDR3 DNA: TGTGCCAGCAGACCTAGCGGTCCGATTTCCGGGGAGCTGTTTTTT. V usage is TRBV27 and J usage is TRBJ2-2, with 7 bases aligning to TRBD2. Trimming at V came to 6 bases and at J to 6 bases, leaving 10 bases not matched to a gene. The V gene's germline CDR1 is MNHEY and CDR2 SMNVEV (reference sequence). This CDR3 is built from 15 residues.

V usage is TRBV6-5 and J usage is TRBJ1-2; TRBD1 agrees at 10 bases. Per the germline V gene, CDR1 is MNHEY and CDR2 is SVGAGI. The trim removed 11 bases at V and 2 bases at J, leaving 5 bases unmatched. This CDR3 region has 13 residues. This CDR3 is CAAADRGNYGYTF. CDR3 in DNA: TGTGCCGCCGCGGACAGGGGGAACTATGGCTACACCTTC.

In its sample, this clone was seen a few times. The chain recombines TRBV6-6 with TRBJ2-2; 8 positions agree with TRBD2. J was trimmed by 8 bases and V by 6 bases; bases with no gene match: 14. Germline CDR1 MNHNY, CDR2 SVGAGI (reference sequence). There are 16 residues in the CDR3. Here the CDR3 reads CASSQRAGRAPGELFF. In DNA, the CDR3 is TGTGCCAGCAGCCAGCGAGCCGGGAGGGCCCCGGGGGAGCTGTTTTTT.

The rearrangement uses TRBV19 and TRBJ1-4; D is perhaps TRBD1 (6 bases). Germline V CDR1 and CDR2: LNHDA, SQIVND (reference sequence). The CDR3 is 15 residues long. With 6 bases removed from V and 6 bases from J, the gap between germline ends came to 17 bases. The CDR3 coding sequence is TGTGCCAGTAGACCTACGGGGACAACCGATGAAAAACTGTTTTTT. Its protein product is CASRPTGTTDEKLFF.

The chain uses TRBV7-6 and TRBJ1-1; D is uncertain. The ends were cut back, 1 base at V and 0 bases at J, with 9 bases in the middle. This CDR3 comprises 15 residues. Germline lookup yields CDR1 SGHVS and CDR2 FNYEAQ. The CDR3 sequence is CASSLGAGLNTEAFF. The CDR3 nucleotides are TGTGCCAGCAGCTTAGGGGCCGGTCTGAACACTGAAGCTTTCTTT.

On this clone itself: A read error may produce the germline difference seen at one junction end. Different DNA sequences within this sample yield the same CDR3. V usage is TRBV5-1 and J usage is TRBJ1-1; D is undetermined. The CDR3 extends over 13 amino acids. Germline CDR1 and CDR2: SGHRS and YFSETQ. The CDR3 bases are TGCGCCAGCAGTTTGGACGGGGACACTGAAGCTTTCTTT. It translates to CASSLDGDTEAFF.

The CDR3 here is CASSLGVSNEKLFF. As DNA, the CDR3 is TGTGCCAGCAGCTTGGGCGTATCTAATGAAAAACTGTTTTTT. The chain recombines TRBV2 with TRBJ1-4; D unclear. The CDR3 extends over 14 amino acids. Germline-derived CDR1 and CDR2 are SNHLY and FYNNEI. V shed 6 bases and J shed 3 bases, with 11 bases lying between them.

This chain joins TRBV21-1 and TRBJ1-1; the table's D call of TRBD1 was not tested on the DNA. TRBV21-1 is marked as a pseudogene. CDR3 length: 13 residues. CDR3 amino acids: CASRDRGDTEAFF. The CDR3 region has the DNA TGTGCCAGCCGGGACAGGGGGGACACTGAAGCTTTCTTT.

The chain has TRBV6-1 and TRBJ1-2, with TRBD1 identical over 8 bases. Looked up from germline, CDR1 is MNHNS and CDR2 is SASEGT. The CDR3 totals 17 residues. Unmatched junction bases numbered 16, after V lost 2 bases and J lost 8 bases. The CDR3 here is CASSETPAGGTRRGYTF. The CDR3 DNA follows: TGTGCCAGCAGTGAAACCCCAGCAGGGGGCACGAGGCGGGGCTACACCTTC.